The 20 T cell receptor beta chains listed next were all sequenced from one sample in a study of T cell responses to AZD1222 COVID-19 vaccine. The method was immunoSEQ multiplex PCR; TCRdb's version includes in-frame clones alone and lacks a portion of them. In the table there are 100,000 to 120,000 clones, around 89% of which are singletons. Material: peripheral blood, obtained on day 0 of AZD1222 vaccination. The receptors here all came from an adult in good health.

This chain joins TRBV5-1 and TRBJ1-3; D is unresolved. Germline CDR1 SGHRS, CDR2 YFSETQ. The V and J ends lost 0 bases and 0 bases respectively, with 16 bases between them. This CDR3 is 18 amino acids long. The CDR3 DNA is TGCGCCAGCAGCTTGGCCGCTATAGGACTCAACTCTGGAAACACCATATATTTT. Its translation: CASSLAAIGLNSGNTIYF.

The chain is built from TRBV19 and TRBJ1-4; a weak D match, TRBD1 (5 bases). Germline V gives CDR1 LNHDA, CDR2 SQIVND (reference sequence). This CDR3 is built from 17 residues. Trimming shortened V by 3 bases and J by 12 bases, and 26 bases separated the two germline ends. The CDR3 coding sequence is TGTGCCAGTAGTATTGGCAGGGCCACCCAAAACCACATGGAACTGTTTTTT. This gives the protein CASSIGRATQNHMELFF.

The J gene is TRBJ2-6, the V gene TRBV9; 7 bases map to TRBD1. V gave up 4 bases and J gave up 0 bases; unmatched junction bases: 4. The CDR3 has 16 amino acids. Germline V gives CDR1 SGDLS, CDR2 YYNGEE. CDR3 sequence reads: CASSPGQTSGANVLTF. DNA of the CDR3: TGTGCCAGCAGCCCGGGACAGACCTCTGGGGCCAACGTCCTGACTTTC. The full variable domain, in which reference TRBV9 and TRBJ2-6 provide the parts outside the CDR3, is DSGVTQTPKHLITATGQRVTLRCSPRSGDLSVYWYQQSLDQGLQFLIQYYNGEERAKGNILERFSAQQFPDLHSELNLSSLELGDSALYFCASSPGQTSGANVLTFGAGSRLTVL.

This rearrangement joins TRBV5-1 to TRBJ1-2; no firm D call. The CDR3 covers 14 residues. V lost 2 bases to trimming and J lost 7 bases, with 15 bases between them. Germline V gene sequence: CDR1 SGHRS, CDR2 YFSETQ. The chain's CDR3 is CASSLDREAGGYTF. The DNA for the CDR3 is TGCGCCAGCAGCTTAGACCGGGAGGCGGGTGGCTACACCTTC.

V and J are TRBV29-1 and TRBJ2-3; possible D gene TRBD1, 5 bases. The CDR3 consists of 15 residues. The ends were cut back, 2 bases at V and 0 bases at J, with 12 bases in the middle. CDR1 SQVTM and CDR2 ANQGSEA come from the germline V gene. The CDR3 coding sequence is TGCAGCGTTGAATTTGGGGCCTCTAGCACAGATACGCAGTATTTT. Residues: CSVEFGASSTDTQYF.

The chain links TRBV6-1 to TRBJ2-3; D may be TRBD1 (5 bases). The CDR3 runs 16 residues. V lost 3 bases and J 2 bases, leaving 15 bases between the germline ends. The germline gives CDR1 MNHNS, CDR2 SASEGT. CDR3 residues: CASSDVGALNTDTQYF. The CDR3 DNA reads TGTGCCAGCAGTGACGTTGGGGCGTTAAACACAGATACGCAGTATTTT.

The chain links TRBV6-5 to TRBJ1-5; TRBD1 agrees at 8 bases. CDR3 length: 16 residues. In germline, CDR1 is MNHEY, CDR2 SVGAGI. V lost 0 bases and J lost 6; bases outside the gene matches: 7. The CDR3 spells CASSYSAGGAGQPQHF. The CDR3 DNA is TGTGCCAGCAGTTACTCGGCAGGGGGCGCAGGTCAGCCCCAGCATTTT.

This clone was seen only once. The genes are TRBV6-1 and TRBJ1-2; 7 nucleotides align to TRBD1. Germline CDR1 is MNHNS and CDR2 is SASEGT. The CDR3 runs to 16 residues. V shed 1 base and J 4 bases; nucleotides not matched to a gene: 9. CDR3 coding DNA: TGTGCCAGCAGTGAAGGGCCAGGGGGACTCGGCTATGGCTACACCTTC. The encoded protein is CASSEGPGGLGYGYTF.

CDR3 region: CASKQESGTGELFF. In nucleotides, the CDR3 is TGTGCCAGCAAGCAGGAGTCGGGCACCGGGGAGCTGTTTTTT. The V gene is TRBV2, the J gene TRBJ2-2, with D uncertain. V was clipped by 7 bases and J by 4 bases, with 13 bases between them. This CDR3 has 14 amino acids. In germline, CDR1 is SNHLY, CDR2 FYNNEI.

The chain has TRBV9 and TRBJ1-3; D unclear. The CDR3 runs to 17 residues. V was trimmed by 7 bases and J by 1 base, leaving 21 bases between them. Germline values: CDR1 SGDLS, CDR2 YYNGEE. The CDR3 loop reads CASGPNPASASGNTIYF. CDR3 in DNA: TGTGCCAGCGGACCCAATCCGGCATCAGCATCTGGAAACACCATATATTTT. The complete variable domain, with remaining parts taken from reference TRBV9 and TRBJ1-3, reads DSGVTQTPKHLITATGQRVTLRCSPRSGDLSVYWYQQSLDQGLQFLIQYYNGEERAKGNILERFSAQQFPDLHSELNLSSLELGDSALYFCASGPNPASASGNTIYFGEGSWLTVV.

This sequence joins TRBV7-9 and TRBJ2-2, with 7 bases identical to TRBD1. This CDR3 region has 14 residues. J lost 8 bases, V lost 4 bases, and 7 bases had no gene match. Germline assignment: CDR1 SEHNR and CDR2 FQNEAQ (reference sequence). The CDR3 reads CASSSTGFAGELFF. The CDR3 nucleotides are TGTGCCAGCAGCTCGACAGGGTTCGCGGGGGAGCTGTTTTTT.

V usage is TRBV28 and J usage is TRBJ2-1; a possible D gene is TRBD2 (5 bases). Germline V gene data show CDR1 as MDHEN and CDR2 as SYDVKM. V was cut by 10 bases and J by 4 bases, with 14 bases left in between. CDR3 length: 13 amino acids. The CDR3: CATEGVRYNEQFF. The CDR3 coding sequence is TGTGCCACCGAGGGAGTAAGGTACAATGAGCAGTTCTTC.

This sequence joins TRBV27 and TRBJ2-3; possibly TRBD2 for D (6 bases). The CDR3 length is 15 residues. With 1 base removed from V and 3 bases from J, the gap between germline ends came to 11 bases. The germline V gene encodes CDR1 MNHEY and CDR2 SMNVEV (reference sequence). In nucleotides, the CDR3 is TGTGCCAGCAGTTTATTGGGGGGTAGAACAGATACGCAGTATTTT. Its protein product is CASSLLGGRTDTQYF.

As regards this clone: Within the sample, other DNA sequences also encode this same CDR3. In nucleotides, the CDR3 is TGCGCCAGCAGCTTGTCTGCGGGGCAAGAGACCCAGTACTTC. Amino acids: CASSLSAGQETQYF. V is TRBV5-1 and J is TRBJ2-5; D may be TRBD2 (6 bases). The CDR3 totals 14 residues. In germline, CDR1 is SGHRS, CDR2 YFSETQ. Trimming took off 1 base at V and 2 bases at J, with 9 bases between the two ends.

This clone occurred once. This chain joins TRBV19 and TRBJ2-2, with unresolved D. This CDR3 has 15 amino acids. Per the germline V gene, CDR1 is LNHDA and CDR2 is SQIVND (reference sequence). Trimming pared 7 bases from V and 4 bases from J, leaving 16 bases between. CDR3 coding DNA: TGTGCCAGTACCGGTGGGCCCCGCGGCACCGGGGAGCTGTTTTTT. Its translation: CASTGGPRGTGELFF.

The chain employs TRBV28 and TRBJ2-7; D is perhaps TRBD1 (6 bases). Trimming pared 6 bases from V and 3 bases from J, leaving 15 bases between. This CDR3 spans 14 amino acids. Germline V lookup: CDR1 MDHEN, CDR2 SYDVKM. CDR3 sequence reads: CASRPTGPNYEQYF. CDR3 nucleotides: TGTGCCAGCAGGCCGACAGGACCCAACTACGAGCAGTACTTC.

The rearrangement joins TRBV29-1 to TRBJ2-6; D gene unclear. The V and J ends lost 7 bases and 2 bases respectively, with 15 bases between them. This CDR3 is built from 15 residues. In germline, CDR1 is SQVTM, CDR2 ANQGSEA. The CDR3 loop reads CSAPKGLAGANVLTF. In DNA form, the CDR3 reads TGCAGCGCCCCTAAAGGGTTGGCTGGGGCCAACGTCCTGACTTTC. Complete variable domain (other parts from reference TRBV29-1 and TRBJ2-6): SAVISQKPSRDICQRGTSLTIQCQVDSQVTMMFWYRQQPGQSLTLIATANQGSEATYESGFVIDKFPISRPNLTFSTLTVSNMSPEDSSIYLCSAPKGLAGANVLTFGAGSRLTVL.

V gene TRBV19 combines with J gene TRBJ2-3; 11 bases align to TRBD2. The CDR3 contains 18 residues. Trimming at V came to 5 bases and at J to 0 bases, leaving 10 bases not matched to a gene. The V gene's germline CDR1 is LNHDA and CDR2 SQIVND (reference sequence). CDR3 residues: CASSSPRTSGSSTDTQYF. DNA for the CDR3: TGTGCCAGTAGTTCGCCCCGGACTAGCGGGTCTAGCACAGATACGCAGTATTTT.

The V gene is TRBV10-3, the J gene TRBJ1-2; 10 bases line up with TRBD1. The J segment lost 6 bases and the V segment lost 7 bases, leaving 2 bases of the junction unmatched. The germline V gene has CDR1 ENHRY and CDR2 SYGVKD. CDR3 length equals 12 residues. The DNA for the CDR3 is TGTGCCATCAATGACAGGGGGCATGGCTACACCTTC. It codes for CAINDRGHGYTF.

The chain joins TRBV3-1 (or the pseudogene TRBV3-2) to TRBJ2-2, with 7 nucleotides matching TRBD2. This CDR3 is 15 amino acids long. CDR1 is LGHDT, CDR2 YNNKEL, per germline (reference sequence). J was trimmed by 5 bases and V by 1 base; bases with no gene match: 4. CDR3 in DNA: TGTGCCAGCAGCCAAGCGAAGCGGGGAACCGGGGAGCTGTTTTTT. Encoded protein: CASSQAKRGTGELFF.